The clone carrying this TCR beta chain was seen at least ten times. Amplification of TCR beta CDR3 regions was performed using RNA transcripts as template. Carried out on the TCR CDR3, a first-round RT-PCR used the HTBI primer set. TCRdb used MiXCR to reprocess the multiplex PCR reads, holding one entry per CDR3 protein. The repertoire includes approximately 600,000 distinct CDR3 sequences, around 20% of them detected once, and 30% to 40% sits in the top ten. The ends were cut back, 5 bases at V and 0 bases at J, with 11 bases in the middle. The CDR3 runs 13 residues. In germline, CDR1 is DFQATT, CDR2 SNEGSKA (reference sequence). The data were obtained in a study of T cells in Graves' hyperthyroidism and ophthalmopathy.

Material: blood. This clonotype originated in a man younger than 45 with Graves' ophthalmopathy. The V call is TRBV20-1, the J call TRBJ2-7; D not resolved. As DNA, the CDR3 is TGCAGTGCTGGGCCAAAGGGCTCCTACGAGCAGTACTTC. It translates to CSAGPKGSYEQYF.